These 27 T cell receptor beta chains were all obtained from the same sample, sequenced in a study of blood T cells in healthy people across ages (dated by TCRdb to between 2015 and 2017). Library construction relied on 5' RACE. The second PCR ran for about 7 to 11 cycles and used a J-beta primer mix along with a sample-barcoded 5' primer. The public reads were quality trimmed at Q25 with fastp and then assembled into clones with MiXCR by TCRdb, keeping productive beta chains. One record per CDR3 amino acid sequence lists the most common genes and DNA. This sample holds 1.5 million to 2 million distinct CDR3 sequences; about two fifths were observed only once. The ten largest account for more than 20% of the sample. Sample: blood. The source of these receptors is a human donor in good health.

This rearrangement joins TRBV14 to TRBJ2-7; D is unresolved. The V gene's germline CDR1 is SGHDN and CDR2 FVKESK. The CDR3 has 14 amino acids. V was shortened by 3 bases and J by 2 bases, with 11 bases between the two germline ends. Here the CDR3 DNA reads TGTGCCAGCAGCCAGGGGTTTGGGCCCTACGAGCAGTACTTC. Translating gives CASSQGFGPYEQYF.

This clonotype was seen more than once but under ten times. The chain carries TRBV7-8 and TRBJ2-1; tentatively, D is TRBD1 or TRBD2 (5 bases each). The CDR3 is 14 residues long. CDR1 is SGHVS and CDR2 is FQNEAQ in the germline V gene. Deletions cut 2 bases from V and 5 bases from J, with 10 bases between. The CDR3: CASSLRDGDNEQFF. CDR3 DNA sequence: TGTGCCAGCAGCTTAAGGGACGGAGACAATGAGCAGTTCTTC.

The chain combines TRBV3-1 with TRBJ2-7, with 8 bases lining up with TRBD2. CDR3 length: 15 residues. Germline trimming cut 0 bases from V and 1 base from J; bases unmatched to any gene: 2. The V gene's germline CDR1 is LGHDT and CDR2 YNNKEL (reference sequence). The CDR3 region has the DNA TGTGCCAGCAGCCAAGAACTAGCGGCGTCCTACGAGCAGTACTTC. It yields the protein CASSQELAASYEQYF.

Turning to this clonotype: One end of the junction varies from germline; a read error may be responsible. J is TRBJ1-1 and V is TRBV4-2, with TRBD1 identical over 8 bases. Germline CDR1 reads LGHNA; CDR2 reads YNFKEQ. The length of the CDR3 is 16 residues. The CDR3 sequence: CAISQSRGQGDTEAFF. In nucleotides, the CDR3 is TGTGCCATCAGCCAATCCCGAGGACAGGGAGACACTGAAGCTTTCTTT.

This chain links TRBV29-1 with TRBJ2-3; 12 bases fit TRBD2. The V gene's germline CDR1 is SQVTM and CDR2 ANQGSEA. Germline trimming cut 5 bases from V and 2 bases from J; bases unmatched to any gene: 14. This CDR3 contains 18 residues. The DNA for the CDR3 is TGCAGCGTTAGGGGCCCAACTAGCGGGGGGCGCTTCACAGATACGCAGTATTTT. It encodes CSVRGPTSGGRFTDTQYF.

The chain employs TRBV7-2 and TRBJ1-1, with D maybe TRBD1 (5 bases). There are 12 residues in the CDR3. The germline V and J ends were trimmed by 3 bases and 6 bases, with 8 bases remaining between them. Germline values: CDR1 SGHTA, CDR2 FQGNSA. The CDR3 loop reads CASSFRQPEAFF. The CDR3 DNA follows: TGTGCCAGCAGCTTTCGACAGCCTGAAGCTTTCTTT.

This chain's CDR3 is CASSKRDRDPRHNEQFF. Written as DNA, the CDR3 is TGTGCCAGCAGCAAAAGAGACAGGGATCCACGCCACAATGAGCAGTTCTTC. The chain carries TRBV9 and TRBJ2-1, with 7 bases identical to TRBD1. The CDR3 sequence is 17 residues long. The ends lost 4 bases at V and 5 bases at J; junction bases unmatched: 15. Germline CDR1 is SGDLS and CDR2 is YYNGEE.

The chain couples TRBV19 to TRBJ1-5; D may be TRBD1 (5 bases). The germline gives CDR1 LNHDA, CDR2 SQIVND (reference sequence). The germline V and J ends were trimmed by 0 bases and 4 bases, with 10 bases remaining between them. This CDR3 region has 15 residues. CDR3 DNA sequence: TGTGCCAGTAGTATAGAAGGGACCCTTAATCAGCCCCAGCATTTT. Residues: CASSIEGTLNQPQHF.

In this sample, this clonotype turned up a few times. This rearrangement joins TRBV7-3 to TRBJ1-1; TRBD1 might be the D (5 bases). CDR3 length equals 14 residues. Germline V CDR1 and CDR2: SGHTA, FQGTGA. Trimming shortened V by 4 bases and J by 5 bases, and 14 bases separated the two germline ends. The CDR3, as DNA: TGTGCCAGCAGCTCAAATGGTGGGGGGACTGAAGCTTTCTTT. Amino acids: CASSSNGGGTEAFF.

The J gene is TRBJ2-4, the V gene TRBV20-1; 13 nucleotides match TRBD2. CDR1 is DFQATT, CDR2 SNEGSKA, per germline (reference sequence). The V gene end was trimmed by 5 bases and the J gene end by 0 bases; junction bases not matched to a gene: 4. The CDR3 sequence is 16 residues long. As DNA, the CDR3 is TGCAGTGCTGTGGGGACTAGCGGGATAGCCAAAAACATTCAGTACTTC. It yields the protein CSAVGTSGIAKNIQYF.

The chain carries TRBV20-1 and TRBJ2-3, with D possibly called TRBD1 or TRBD2 (5 bases each). Germline V lookup: CDR1 DFQATT, CDR2 SNEGSKA (reference sequence). The CDR3 length is 12 residues. Deletions cut 3 bases from V and 6 bases from J, with 10 bases between. The CDR3 spells CSASLGEDTQYF. Here the CDR3 DNA reads TGCAGTGCTAGTCTAGGGGAGGATACGCAGTATTTT.

The chain uses TRBV28 and TRBJ2-5, with D perhaps TRBD2 (7 bases). The CDR3 is made up of 15 amino acids. Germline V gene lookup returns CDR1 MDHEN and CDR2 SYDVKM. Trimming pared 7 bases from V and 1 base from J, leaving 16 bases between. CDR3 protein: CASTRGAWGQETQYF. The DNA for the CDR3 is TGTGCCAGCACTCGGGGGGCTTGGGGCCAAGAGACCCAGTACTTC.

The chain is built from TRBV6-6 and TRBJ2-2; D may be TRBD1 or TRBD2 (5 bases each). V lost 0 bases, J lost 5 bases, and 7 bases lay in between. Germline V gene lookup returns CDR1 MNHNY and CDR2 SVGAGI (reference sequence). The CDR3 is 14 residues long. CDR3 protein: CASSYSGDTGELFF. CDR3 bases: TGTGCCAGCAGTTACTCGGGGGATACCGGGGAGCTGTTTTTT.

The V gene is TRBV28, the J gene TRBJ2-7; weak D call: TRBD2 (6 bases). Germline V gene data show CDR1 as MDHEN and CDR2 as SYDVKM. Trimming removed 3 bases from V and 0 bases from J, with 18 bases in between. The CDR3 length is 17 residues. The CDR3 sequence is CASSFSSEGRNSYEQYF. CDR3 nucleotides: TGTGCCAGCAGTTTTTCGTCGGAGGGCCGAAACTCCTACGAGCAGTACTTC.

The genes are TRBV7-2 and TRBJ1-2; 10 positions agree with TRBD1. The CDR3 is 18 residues long. The germline V gene has CDR1 SGHTA and CDR2 FQGNSA. J gave up 2 bases and V 1 base, and 10 bases lay outside the gene matches. DNA for the CDR3: TGTGCCAGCAGCTTAGTGTCTTGGGACAGGGGCCCAAACTATGGCTACACCTTC. Translated, it gives CASSLVSWDRGPNYGYTF.

This clonotype was seen a few times. This chain uses TRBV7-8 with TRBJ2-7; TRBD1 matches at 7 bases. Germline loops: CDR1 SGHVS, CDR2 FQNEAQ. The junction had 11 bases not matched to a gene; V was cut back by 5 bases and J by 4 bases. This CDR3 is built from 15 residues. The CDR3 DNA is TGTGCCAGCAGCCAAGACAGGGTTTTGTCGTACGAGCAGTACTTC. It yields the protein CASSQDRVLSYEQYF. Full variable domain (remainder filled in from reference TRBV7-8 and TRBJ2-7): GAGVSQSPRYKVAKRGQDVALRCDPISGHVSLFWYQQALGQGPEFLTYFQNEAQLDKSGLPSDRFFAERPEGSVSTLKIQRTQQEDSAVYLCASSQDRVLSYEQYFGPGTRLTVT.

The chain is built from TRBV20-1 and TRBJ2-5; the D gene is possibly TRBD1 (5 bases). The J call may be mistaken, given a closer DNA end match to TRBJ2-7. CDR3 length: 14 residues. Germline CDR1 and CDR2: DFQATT and SNEGSKA (reference sequence). In nucleotides, the CDR3 is TGCAGTGCTAGAAGGGGTGCGGACTCCTACGAGCAGTACTTC. Protein product: CSARRGADSYEQYF.

This clonotype was observed a few times. The chain carries TRBV20-1 and TRBJ2-1, with 9 bases identical to TRBD2. The CDR3 has 15 amino acids. Losses at the gene ends were 0 bases for V and 5 bases for J; bases not matched to a gene: 5. Looked up from germline, CDR1 is DFQATT and CDR2 is SNEGSKA (reference sequence). The CDR3 DNA sequence: TGCAGTGCTAGAGACCAGCGGGGGGTGGACAATGAGCAGTTCTTC. Its protein is CSARDQRGVDNEQFF.

This clonotype was observed a few times. The gene calls are TRBV28 and TRBJ2-5; unclear D gene. V lost 6 bases and J lost 6, with 14 bases in between. From germline, CDR1 is MDHEN and CDR2 SYDVKM. CDR3 size: 13 residues. DNA for the CDR3: TGTGCCAGCAGCTTTGAGTGGGGTAAGACCCAGTACTTC. As protein: CASSFEWGKTQYF.

For this clonotype: Since a much larger clone is just one base distant, this may be a read error. The J gene is TRBJ2-7, the V gene TRBV4-3, with 8 bases that match TRBD1. The CDR3 loop spans 15 amino acids. After removal of 6 bases from V and 7 bases from J, the junction contained 14 bases not matched to a gene. From germline, CDR1 is LGHNA and CDR2 YSLEER. DNA for the CDR3: TGCGCCAGCAGTCGAGGGACAGGAACCTACAATGAGCAGTACTTC. It translates to CASSRGTGTYNEQYF.

The chain carries TRBV6-6 and TRBJ1-5; D may be TRBD1 (6 bases). V lost 6 bases and J lost 7, with 16 bases in between. CDR3 length: 14 residues. Germline V gene data show CDR1 as MNHNY and CDR2 as SVGAGI (reference sequence). As DNA, the CDR3 is TGTGCCAGCAGCCGTATCGGGGGGGGCCAGCCCCAGCATTTT. It yields the protein CASSRIGGGQPQHF.

This clonotype has just a few counts. The junction does not match germline at one end; this may be a read error. The chain's CDR3 is CASSYSGGVGHTDAQYF. The CDR3 DNA follows: TGCGCCAGCAGTTATAGCGGGGGGGTTGGGCACACAGATGCGCAGTATTTT. The rearrangement links TRBV10-2 to TRBJ2-3; TRBD2 agrees at 11 bases. Looked up from germline, CDR1 is WSHSY and CDR2 is SAAADI. The CDR3 sequence is 17 residues long.

This clonotype was detected only a few times. This sequence joins TRBV25-1 and TRBJ1-2; a possible D gene is TRBD1 (5 bases). V was pared by 6 bases and J by 3 bases, with 14 bases between. The V gene's germline CDR1 is MGHDK and CDR2 SYGVNS. The CDR3 totals 14 residues. DNA of the CDR3: TGTGCCAGCAGCCCCTCGGGGGATCACTATGGCTACACCTTC. This codes for CASSPSGDHYGYTF.

The V gene is TRBV6-1, the J gene TRBJ2-5; D possibly corresponds to TRBD1 (6 bases). The J call may be wrong; the DNA end is better matched by TRBJ2-7. The germline V gene encodes CDR1 MNHNS and CDR2 SASEGT. The CDR3 has 15 amino acids. The CDR3 protein is CASSLQGEGPYEQYF. The CDR3 nucleotides are TGTGCCAGCAGTCTACAGGGAGAGGGCCCCTACGAGCAGTACTTC.

The table lists this clonotype with many counts. The chain links TRBV9 to TRBJ1-6; no clear D. The CDR3 runs 13 residues. The ends were cut back, 5 bases at V and 7 bases at J, with 10 bases in the middle. Germline assignment: CDR1 SGDLS and CDR2 YYNGEE. The CDR3 coding sequence is TGTGCCAGCAGGGGAGTGGGGAATTCACCCCTCCACTTT. Amino acids: CASRGVGNSPLHF.

This clonotype showed up just a few times. The gene calls are TRBV27 and TRBJ2-7; 8 nucleotides align to TRBD2. Losses at the gene ends were 5 bases for V and 1 base for J; bases not matched to a gene: 4. The length of the CDR3 is 14 residues. Germline V gene data show CDR1 as MNHEY and CDR2 as SMNVEV (reference sequence). The CDR3, as DNA: TGTGCCAGCAGTGGAAGCGGGGGATCCTACGAGCAGTACTTC. Protein sequence: CASSGSGGSYEQYF.

This clonotype has a single count. The gene calls are TRBV19 and TRBJ1-1; D ambiguous. Trimming removed 3 bases at V and 0 bases at J, with 11 bases between. The CDR3 has 15 amino acids. From germline, CDR1 is LNHDA and CDR2 SQIVND (reference sequence). Here the CDR3 DNA reads TGTGCCAGTAGTATGGGTGACCGCATGAACACTGAAGCTTTCTTT. Translation gives CASSMGDRMNTEAFF. The variable domain in full, with the rest retrieved from reference TRBV19 and TRBJ1-1, is DGGITQSPKYLFRKEGQNVTLSCEQNLNHDAMYWYRQDPGQGLRLIYYSQIVNDFQKGDIAEGYSVSREKKESFPLTVTSAQKNPTAFYLCASSMGDRMNTEAFFGQGTRLTVV.